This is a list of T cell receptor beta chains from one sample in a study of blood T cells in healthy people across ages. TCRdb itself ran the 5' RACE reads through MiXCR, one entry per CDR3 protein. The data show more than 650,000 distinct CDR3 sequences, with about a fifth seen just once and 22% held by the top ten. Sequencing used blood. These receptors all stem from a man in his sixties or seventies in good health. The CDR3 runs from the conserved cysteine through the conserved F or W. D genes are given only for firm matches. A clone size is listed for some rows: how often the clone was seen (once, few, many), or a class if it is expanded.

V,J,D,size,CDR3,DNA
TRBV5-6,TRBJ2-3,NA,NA,CASSSTGSHFTDTQYF,TGTGCCAGCAGCTCGACCGGCAGCCACTTCACAGATACGCAGTATTTT
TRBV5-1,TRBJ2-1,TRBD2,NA,CASSPGLAPSDEQFF,TGCGCCAGCAGCCCGGGACTAGCCCCCTCGGATGAGCAGTTCTTC
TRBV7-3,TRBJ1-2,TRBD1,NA,CASSRSTTGDGYTF,TGTGCCAGCAGCAGAAGCACGACAGGGGATGGCTACACCTTC
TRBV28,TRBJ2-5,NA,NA,CASSLVGGRKFAETQYF,TGTGCCAGCAGTTTAGTCGGGGGGCGAAAATTTGCAGAGACCCAGTACTTC
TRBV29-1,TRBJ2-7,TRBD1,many,CSVGQGGLYEQYF,TGCAGCGTGGGACAGGGAGGGCTCTACGAGCAGTACTTC
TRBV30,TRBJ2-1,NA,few,CAWSGSYNEQFF,TGTGCCTGGAGTGGCTCCTACAATGAGCAGTTCTTC
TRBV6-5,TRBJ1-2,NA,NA,CASSYGYGYTF,TGTGCCAGCAGTTATGGGTATGGCTACACCTTC
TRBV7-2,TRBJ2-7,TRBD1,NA,CASSPSGGQGVYEQYF,TGTGCCAGCAGCCCCTCAGGCGGACAGGGGGTCTACGAGCAGTACTTC
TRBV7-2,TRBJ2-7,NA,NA,CASSLDEASSYEQYF,TGTGCCAGCAGCTTAGATGAGGCTAGCTCCTACGAGCAGTACTTC
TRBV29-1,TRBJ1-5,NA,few,CSVQKQGSNQPQHF,TGCAGCGTTCAAAAGCAGGGGAGCAATCAGCCCCAGCATTTT